Listed below are T cell receptor beta chains from one sample, sequenced in a study of shared clonotypes between healthy human individuals. The protocol was immunoSEQ multiplex PCR, while the TCRdb copy is restricted to in-frame clones and leaves out a portion. The sample lists around 1.5 million clones, 95% to 99% seen once, with 0.45% in the top ten. Specimen: naive CD4+ T cells sorted from blood. The receptor source for this set is a man younger than 40 in good health. Both conserved end residues are part of each CDR3. The D gene is left open where the match is weak. Expanded clones get a size class; other rows say once, few or many, or leave the size out.

clone size,J gene,V gene,D gene,CDR3 protein,CDR3 DNA
.,TRBJ2-1,TRBV5-1,.,CASSPSARAYNEQFF,TGCGCCAGCAGCCCAAGCGCCCGAGCCTACAATGAGCAGTTCTTC
once,TRBJ1-5,TRBV5-1,.,CASSPGEFLQPQHF,TGCGCCAGCAGCCCCGGTGAGTTCCTCCAGCCCCAGCATTTT
once,TRBJ2-1,TRBV5-1,.,CASSLTRSSYNEQFF,TGCGCCAGCAGCTTGACTCGTAGCTCCTACAATGAGCAGTTCTTC
.,TRBJ2-7,TRBV5-8,.,CASSLGVLYEQYF,TGTGCCAGCAGCTTGGGGGTGCTCTACGAGCAGTACTTC
once,TRBJ2-7,TRBV2,.,CASSDGSYEQYF,TGTGCCAGCAGTGACGGAAGCTACGAGCAGTACTTC
.,TRBJ1-5,TRBV30,TRBD1,CAYGQGDNQPQHF,TGTGCCTACGGACAGGGGGACAATCAGCCCCAGCATTTT
once,TRBJ2-7,TRBV28,TRBD1,CASSSTGTSYEQYF,TGTGCCAGCAGTTCGACAGGGACCTCCTACGAGCAGTACTTC
.,TRBJ2-7,TRBV19,TRBD1,CASSNDLRRGTDSYEQYF,TGTGCCAGTAGTAACGATCTCCGCCGAGGGACAGACTCCTACGAGCAGTACTTC
.,TRBJ1-5,TRBV7-8,.,CASTLTGRYQPQHF,TGTGCCAGCACCCTCACCGGACGGTATCAGCCCCAGCATTTT
.,TRBJ2-7,TRBV7-9,TRBD1,CASKDRDRGHEQYF,TGTGCCAGCAAGGACCGGGACAGGGGCCACGAGCAGTACTTC
.,TRBJ2-1,TRBV5-1,.,CASSLEGPREFF,TGCGCCAGCAGCTTGGAAGGGCCCCGGGAGTTCTTC
.,TRBJ2-7,TRBV7-2,TRBD1,CASSPHRGEQYF,TGTGCCAGCAGCCCCCACAGGGGCGAGCAGTACTTC
.,TRBJ1-1,TRBV25-1,TRBD1,CASSVGAGTVGAFF,TGTGCCAGCAGTGTTGGCGCGGGGACAGTGGGAGCTTTCTTT
.,TRBJ1-5,TRBV28,.,CASSLFGSNQPQHF,TGTGCCAGCAGTCTTTTCGGCAGCAATCAGCCCCAGCATTTT
.,TRBJ2-3,TRBV19,.,CASSTPLGTGGNTQYF,TGTGCCAGTAGTACGCCCCTCGGGACTGGAGGAAATACGCAGTATTTT